The present entry profiles one TCR beta chain with its context. CDR1 is SGDLS and CDR2 is YYNGEE in the germline V gene. The CDR3 length is 15 residues. With 0 bases removed from V and 5 bases from J, the gap between germline ends came to 15 bases. This sample is part of a study of blood T cell repertoires in COVID-19. About the research overall: The United States, Italy and Spain supplied acute and convalescent COVID-19 samples. Nucleic acid was either cDNA or gDNA, and it came from T cells, B-cell-depleted T cells, or PBMCs.

Authors' analysis steps: Amplification of reference gene primers was used by the study to estimate nucleated cell counts. Sequenced by immunoSEQ multiplex PCR; TCRdb stores in-frame clones only, minus some. The D gene and trimming were derived from the DNA, and the V and J assignments and clone size from that table. Among about 62,000 clones listed, roughly 92% were seen once. This chain joins TRBV9 and TRBJ2-7; D is ambiguous. This receptor was identified in a human donor in a cohort sampled during active COVID-19. The sequencing sample was made of peripheral blood. The CDR3 coding sequence is TGTGCCAGCAGCGTAGATGGTGCATCCCGAGACGAGCAGTACTTC. It encodes CASSVDGASRDEQYF.